This T cell receptor (beta chain) was sequenced in a study of T cell clonotyping in hematopoietic cell transplantation. Notes on the study in general: Recipient TCR diversity dropped after transplant; expanded clonotypes rose from day 30 to 180.

TCRdb's copy holds only in-frame clones and misses some; the assay was immunoSEQ multiplex PCR. This table holds 30,000 or so clones, approximately 80% found once. To note about this clone: The antigen is unknown.

V trimming: 9 bases; J trimming: 10 bases; junction bases outside the gene matches: 7. The CDR3 runs to 12 residues. Germline loops: CDR1 ENHRY, CDR2 SYGVKD. Time point in this sample: recipient sample about 28 days before transplant, after cytoreduction. The sequence was obtained from a woman between 25 and 40 years old with chronic myeloid leukemia. Some clones in this sample may be carry-over from other donors' samples. This rearrangement joins TRBV10-3 to TRBJ1-4; TRBD1 matches 8 bases. The source was peripheral blood mononuclear cells, collected before stem cell transplant. CDR3 bases: TGTGCCATTTCGACAGGGGAGGGAAAACTGTTTTTT. Protein product: CAISTGEGKLFF.